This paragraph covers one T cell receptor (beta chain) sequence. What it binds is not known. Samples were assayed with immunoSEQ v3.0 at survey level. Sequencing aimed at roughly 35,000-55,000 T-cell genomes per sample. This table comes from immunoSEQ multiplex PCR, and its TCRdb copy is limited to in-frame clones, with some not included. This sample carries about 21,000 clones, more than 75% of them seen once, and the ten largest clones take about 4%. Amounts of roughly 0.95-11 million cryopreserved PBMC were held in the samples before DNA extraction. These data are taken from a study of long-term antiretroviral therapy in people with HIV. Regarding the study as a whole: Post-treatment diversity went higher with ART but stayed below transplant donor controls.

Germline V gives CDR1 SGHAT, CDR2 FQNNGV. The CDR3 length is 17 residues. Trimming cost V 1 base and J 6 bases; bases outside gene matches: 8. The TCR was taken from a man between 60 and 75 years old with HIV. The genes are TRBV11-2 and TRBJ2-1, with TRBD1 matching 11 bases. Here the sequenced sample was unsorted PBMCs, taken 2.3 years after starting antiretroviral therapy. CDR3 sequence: CASSLVAGTGGLNEQFF. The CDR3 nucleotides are TGTGCCAGCAGCTTAGTCGCCGGGACAGGGGGACTCAATGAGCAGTTCTTC.